The following is a T cell receptor beta chain sequence with its context. This sample stems from a study of blood T cell repertoires in COVID-19. Background on the study: Samples came from the United States, Italy and Spain, spanning acute and convalescent COVID-19. PBMCs, B-cell-depleted T cells, or T cells were the source of the cDNA or gDNA that made up the material.

Germline V CDR1 and CDR2: MGHRA, YSYEKL. The V gene end was trimmed by 1 base and the J gene end by 9 bases; junction bases not matched to a gene: 4. CDR3 length: 15 amino acids. In the authors' methods: Scientists estimated how many nucleated cells there were by amplifying reference gene primers. Data came from immunoSEQ multiplex PCR; TCRdb stores just in-frame clones and leaves some out. V and J calls and clone size are copied from that table; D and trimming were computed from the DNA. The sample lists tens of thousands of clones, around 86% occurring once. Sequenced: peripheral blood. The V gene is TRBV4-1, the J gene TRBJ1-6, with 9 positions matching TRBD1. This clonotype originated in a human donor in a cohort sampled during active COVID-19. DNA of the CDR3: TGCGCCAGCAGCCAAGGGACAGGGGTAGCTTCACCCCTCCACTTT. Translation gives CASSQGTGVASPLHF.